The T cell receptor (beta chain) described here comes from a study of Graves' ophthalmopathy and Graves' hyperthyroidism. Cases classed as stable hyperthyroidism had no ophthalmopathy within 18 months of follow-up. Aged 18 to 65, hyperthyroidism patients had been newly diagnosed, with under 2 months' duration. Among the exclusions were patients with other autoimmune diseases, uncontrolled infections, pregnancy or lactation. PBMCs stemmed from around 9.1 ml of fresh peripheral blood. This clonotype appeared a single time. The ends were cut back, 5 bases at V and 6 bases at J, with 16 bases in the middle. CDR3 length: 14 amino acids. From RNA, the CDR3 regions of TCR beta chains were amplified and sequenced. Second-round multiplex PCR came after first-round RT-PCR with HTBI primers. TCRdb analysed the multiplex PCR reads with MiXCR anew, one entry per CDR3 protein. The sample contains some 410,000 distinct CDR3 sequences, 20% to 25% of which appear only once.

V usage is TRBV12-3 or TRBV12-4 and J usage is TRBJ1-1; unclear D gene. The sample comprised peripheral blood. The TCR originated in a young woman with stable Graves' hyperthyroidism. CDR3 region: CASSLIAIDAEAFF. The CDR3 DNA reads TGTGCCAGCAGTCTGATTGCAATCGACGCTGAAGCTTTCTTT.